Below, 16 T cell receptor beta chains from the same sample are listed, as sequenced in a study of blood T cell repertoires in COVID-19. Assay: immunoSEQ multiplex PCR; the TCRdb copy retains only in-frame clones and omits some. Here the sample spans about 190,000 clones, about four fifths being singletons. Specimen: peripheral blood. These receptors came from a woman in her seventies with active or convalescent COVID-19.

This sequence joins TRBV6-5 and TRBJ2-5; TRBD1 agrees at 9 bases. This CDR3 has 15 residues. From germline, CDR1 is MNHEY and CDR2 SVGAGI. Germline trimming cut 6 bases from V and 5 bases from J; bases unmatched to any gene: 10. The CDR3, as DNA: TGTGCCAGCAGCCGGGGACAGGGAGGGGTGGAGACCCAGTACTTC. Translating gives CASSRGQGGVETQYF.

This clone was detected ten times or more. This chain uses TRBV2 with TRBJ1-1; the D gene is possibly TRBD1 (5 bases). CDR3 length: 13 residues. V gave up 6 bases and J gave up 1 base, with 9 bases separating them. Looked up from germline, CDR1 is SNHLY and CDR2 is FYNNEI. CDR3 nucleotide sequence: TGTGCCAGCAGAGGACAAGCGAACACTGAAGCTTTCTTT. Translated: CASRGQANTEAFF.

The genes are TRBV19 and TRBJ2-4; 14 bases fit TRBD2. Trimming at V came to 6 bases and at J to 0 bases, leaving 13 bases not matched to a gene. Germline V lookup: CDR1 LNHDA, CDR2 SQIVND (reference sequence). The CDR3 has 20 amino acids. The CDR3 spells CASSPSPGLAGGIAKNIQYF. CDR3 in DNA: TGTGCCAGTAGCCCCAGCCCCGGACTAGCGGGAGGTATAGCCAAAAACATTCAGTACTTC.

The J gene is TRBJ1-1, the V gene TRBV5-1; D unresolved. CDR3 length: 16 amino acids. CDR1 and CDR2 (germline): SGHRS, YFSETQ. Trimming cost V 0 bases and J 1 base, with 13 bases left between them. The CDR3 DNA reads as TGCGCCAGCAGCTTGGTCGAGGTGAATCGGAACACTGAAGCTTTCTTT. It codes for CASSLVEVNRNTEAFF.

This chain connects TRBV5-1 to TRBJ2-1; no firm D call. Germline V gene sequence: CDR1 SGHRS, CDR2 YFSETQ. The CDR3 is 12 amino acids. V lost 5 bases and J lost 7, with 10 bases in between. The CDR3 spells CASRVQTNEQFF. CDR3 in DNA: TGCGCCAGCAGGGTCCAGACTAATGAGCAGTTCTTC. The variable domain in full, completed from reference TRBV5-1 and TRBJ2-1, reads KAGVTQTPRYLIKTRGQQVTLSCSPISGHRSVSWYQQTPGQGLQFLFEYFSETQRNKGNFPGRFSGRQFSNSRSEMNVSTLELGDSALYLCASRVQTNEQFFGPGTRLTVL.

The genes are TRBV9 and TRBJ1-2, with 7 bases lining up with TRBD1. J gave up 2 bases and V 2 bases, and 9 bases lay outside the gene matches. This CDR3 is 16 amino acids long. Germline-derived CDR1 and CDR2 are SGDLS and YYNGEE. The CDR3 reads CASSVGTALANYGYTF. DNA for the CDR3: TGTGCCAGCAGCGTGGGGACAGCCCTAGCCAACTATGGCTACACCTTC.

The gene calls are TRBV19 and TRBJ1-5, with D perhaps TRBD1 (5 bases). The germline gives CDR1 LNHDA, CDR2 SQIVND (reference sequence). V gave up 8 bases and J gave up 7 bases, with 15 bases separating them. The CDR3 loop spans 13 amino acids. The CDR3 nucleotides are TGTGCCAGTTCATCAGGGTTTCGACAGCCCCAGCATTTT. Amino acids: CASSSGFRQPQHF. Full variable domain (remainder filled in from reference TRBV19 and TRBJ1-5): DGGITQSPKYLFRKEGQNVTLSCEQNLNHDAMYWYRQDPGQGLRLIYYSQIVNDFQKGDIAEGYSVSREKKESFPLTVTSAQKNPTAFYLCASSSGFRQPQHFGDGTRLSIL.

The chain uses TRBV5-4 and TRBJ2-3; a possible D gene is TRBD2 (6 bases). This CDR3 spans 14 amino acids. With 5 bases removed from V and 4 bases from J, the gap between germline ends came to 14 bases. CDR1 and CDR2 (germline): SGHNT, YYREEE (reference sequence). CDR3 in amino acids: CASRPGVGADTQYF. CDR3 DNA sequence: TGTGCCAGCAGGCCGGGAGTGGGGGCAGATACGCAGTATTTT.

DNA for the CDR3: TGTGCCAGCGAGAAGAAGAGGTATTCACCCCTCCACTTT. Translating it yields CASEKKRYSPLHF. The chain uses TRBV28 and TRBJ1-6, with D hard to call. CDR3 length: 13 amino acids. The V end was cut by 8 bases, the J end by 8 bases, with 13 bases between. The V gene's germline CDR1 is MDHEN and CDR2 SYDVKM.

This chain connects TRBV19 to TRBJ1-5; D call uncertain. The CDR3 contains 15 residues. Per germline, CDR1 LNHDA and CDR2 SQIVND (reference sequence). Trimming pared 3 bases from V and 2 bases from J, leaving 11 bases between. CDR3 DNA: TGTGCCAGTAGTATTTGGGAGGGTGGCAATCAGCCCCAGCATTTT. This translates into CASSIWEGGNQPQHF.

In DNA, the CDR3 is TGTGCCAGTAGCCCCGGGAGCGGGGGTTTCAATGAGCAGTTCTTC. Its translation: CASSPGSGGFNEQFF. This chain connects TRBV19 to TRBJ2-1; 8 bases align to TRBD2. The junction had 10 bases not matched to a gene; V was cut back by 6 bases and J by 6 bases. Germline V gene data show CDR1 as LNHDA and CDR2 as SQIVND (reference sequence). The CDR3 contains 15 residues. The full variable domain, completed using reference TRBV19 and TRBJ2-1, is DGGITQSPKYLFRKEGQNVTLSCEQNLNHDAMYWYRQDPGQGLRLIYYSQIVNDFQKGDIAEGYSVSREKKESFPLTVTSAQKNPTAFYLCASSPGSGGFNEQFFGPGTRLTVL.

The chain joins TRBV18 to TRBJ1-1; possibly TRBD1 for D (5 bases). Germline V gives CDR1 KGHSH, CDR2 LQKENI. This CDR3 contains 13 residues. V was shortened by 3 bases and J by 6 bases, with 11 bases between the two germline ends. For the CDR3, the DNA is TGTGCCAGCTCACCTAGAGGGGAGGCTGAAGCTTTCTTT. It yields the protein CASSPRGEAEAFF.

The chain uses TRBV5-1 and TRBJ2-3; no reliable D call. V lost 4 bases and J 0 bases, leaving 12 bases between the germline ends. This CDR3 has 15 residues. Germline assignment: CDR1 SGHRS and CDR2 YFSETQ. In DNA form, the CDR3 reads TGCGCCAGCAGCATGGGCGATACTAGCACAGATACGCAGTATTTT. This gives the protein CASSMGDTSTDTQYF.

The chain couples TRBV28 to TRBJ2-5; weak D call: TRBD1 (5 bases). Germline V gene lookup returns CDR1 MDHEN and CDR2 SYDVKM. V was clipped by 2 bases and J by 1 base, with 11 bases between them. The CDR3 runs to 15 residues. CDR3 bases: TGTGCCAGCAGTTTACTCCAAGGGGCCCAAGAGACCCAGTACTTC. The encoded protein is CASSLLQGAQETQYF.

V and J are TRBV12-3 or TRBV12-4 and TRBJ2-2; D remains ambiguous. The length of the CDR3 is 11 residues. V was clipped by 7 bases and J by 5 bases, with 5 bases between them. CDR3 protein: CASTGTGELFF. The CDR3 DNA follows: TGTGCCAGCACCGGGACCGGGGAGCTGTTTTTT.

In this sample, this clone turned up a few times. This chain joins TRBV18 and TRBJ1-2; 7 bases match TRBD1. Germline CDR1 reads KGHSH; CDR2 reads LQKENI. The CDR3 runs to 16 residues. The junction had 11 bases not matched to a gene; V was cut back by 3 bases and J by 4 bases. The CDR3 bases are TGTGCCAGCTCACCCACGTCAGGGGGGTTGAGCTATGGCTACACCTTC. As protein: CASSPTSGGLSYGYTF.